This passage covers 23 T cell receptor beta chains from one sample sequenced in a study of blood T cell repertoires in COVID-19. Profiling relied on immunoSEQ multiplex PCR, and the TCRdb table lists in-frame clones only, not all of them. The table has tens of thousands of clones, over 75% seen once. The sequencing input was peripheral blood. These receptors originate from a human donor in a cohort sampled during active COVID-19.

The gene calls are TRBV9 and TRBJ2-7; D is perhaps TRBD1 (6 bases). This CDR3 spans 13 amino acids. Trimming took off 4 bases at V and 6 bases at J, with 14 bases between the two ends. Per the germline V gene, CDR1 is SGDLS and CDR2 is YYNGEE. CDR3 sequence (DNA): TGTGCCAGCAGCACAGGGTCAACGCGCGAGCAGTACTTC. Translation: CASSTGSTREQYF.

The chain has TRBV6-2 or TRBV6-3 and TRBJ2-5; 9 nucleotides agree with TRBD2. Per the germline V gene, CDR1 is MNHEY and CDR2 is SVGEGT. V shed 2 bases, J shed 6 bases, and the junction held 10 bases outside the gene matches. CDR3 length equals 16 residues. The chain's CDR3 is CASSYGLGTSLQTQYF. The CDR3 DNA is TGTGCCAGCAGTTACGGCCTCGGGACTAGCCTACAGACCCAGTACTTC.

This rearrangement joins TRBV29-1 to TRBJ2-7, with TRBD1 matching over 11 bases. There are 12 residues in the CDR3. The germline V gene has CDR1 SQVTM and CDR2 ANQGSEA. V lost 4 bases and J lost 6; bases outside the gene matches: 2. Written as DNA, the CDR3 is TGCAGCGTTGGTGGGACAGGGGGCGAGCAGTACTTC. Its translation: CSVGGTGGEQYF.

This chain links TRBV29-1 with TRBJ2-7, with 9 bases matching TRBD1. V shed 5 bases and J 1 base; nucleotides not matched to a gene: 3. Per germline, CDR1 SQVTM and CDR2 ANQGSEA. This CDR3 spans 13 amino acids. CDR3 nucleotides: TGCAGCGTTAAGGACAGGGGTTCCTACGAGCAGTACTTC. This encodes CSVKDRGSYEQYF.

This chain uses TRBV30 with TRBJ1-6; D not resolved. The length of the CDR3 is 14 residues. Trimming shortened V by 4 bases and J by 3 bases, and 10 bases separated the two germline ends. Germline assignment: CDR1 GTSNPN and CDR2 SVGIG (reference sequence). The DNA for the CDR3 is TGTGCCTGGAAGAGGGAAGTCTATAATTCACCCCTCCACTTT. The encoded protein is CAWKREVYNSPLHF.

The chain joins TRBV2 to TRBJ1-6; D unresolved. CDR1 is SNHLY and CDR2 is FYNNEI in the germline V gene. CDR3 size: 13 residues. Trimming took off 2 bases at V and 7 bases at J, with 6 bases between the two ends. CDR3 sequence: CASSEPGNSPLHF. Here the CDR3 DNA reads TGTGCCAGCAGTGAACCTGGCAATTCACCCCTCCACTTT.

V is TRBV19 and J is TRBJ1-2, with 9 bases identical to TRBD1. The CDR3 length is 16 residues. CDR1 and CDR2 (germline): LNHDA, SQIVND (reference sequence). Trimming removed 7 bases from V and 6 bases from J; junction bases left unmatched: 15. The CDR3 DNA follows: TGTGCCAGTACTAAGTTCGCCGGGACAGGGATGAATGGCTACACCTTC. This gives the protein CASTKFAGTGMNGYTF.

This clone has more than one count but fewer than ten. The rearrangement uses TRBV10-1 and TRBJ1-6, with 7 bases matching TRBD1. CDR3 length: 14 residues. Germline V lookup: CDR1 WNHNN, CDR2 SYGVQD (reference sequence). The trim removed 2 bases at V and 10 bases at J, leaving 5 bases unmatched. For the CDR3, the DNA is TGCGCCAGCAGTGAGAAGGGGGCCGGATCACCCCTCCACTTT. As protein: CASSEKGAGSPLHF.

The V and J genes are TRBV4-1 and TRBJ2-1; possible D gene TRBD1, 5 bases. The V end lost 0 bases, the J end lost 0 bases, and 9 bases lay between the germline ends. This CDR3 contains 16 residues. CDR1 and CDR2 from the germline V gene are MGHRA and YSYEKL. The CDR3 nucleotides are TGCGCCAGCAGCCAAGATGCCAGGGACTCCTACAATGAGCAGTTCTTC. Translated, it gives CASSQDARDSYNEQFF.

The gene calls are TRBV4-2 and TRBJ1-1, with TRBD1 matching 7 bases. With 1 base clipped from V and 7 bases from J, the junction kept 6 bases outside the gene matches. The germline gives CDR1 LGHNA, CDR2 YNFKEQ. The CDR3 runs 14 residues. The CDR3 here is CASSQGVRGVEAFF. The CDR3 nucleotides read TGTGCCAGCAGCCAAGGGGTCAGGGGGGTTGAAGCTTTCTTT.

The chain recombines TRBV5-6 with TRBJ2-2; weak D call: TRBD1 (5 bases). V lost 2 bases, J lost 7 bases, and 6 bases lay in between. This CDR3 region has 12 residues. From germline, CDR1 is SGHDT and CDR2 YYEEEE. In DNA, the CDR3 is TGTGCCAGCAGCTTAGGGGTCGGGGAGCTGTTTTTT. Its protein is CASSLGVGELFF.

The chain uses TRBV29-1 and TRBJ1-4; 8 bases match TRBD1. The germline gives CDR1 SQVTM, CDR2 ANQGSEA. The trim removed 4 bases at V and 7 bases at J, leaving 2 bases unmatched. The CDR3 loop spans 12 amino acids. CDR3 residues: CSVGQGSEKLFF. CDR3 bases: TGCAGCGTTGGACAGGGGTCTGAAAAACTGTTTTTT.

The chain employs TRBV4-3 and TRBJ1-6; 11 positions agree with TRBD1. The CDR3 contains 15 residues. From germline, CDR1 is LGHNA and CDR2 YSLEER. Trimming removed 1 base from V and 7 bases from J; junction bases left unmatched: 0. The CDR3 is CASSQGDRGNSPLHF. CDR3 DNA sequence: TGCGCCAGCAGCCAAGGGGACAGGGGGAATTCACCCCTCCACTTT.

The rearrangement uses TRBV19 and TRBJ1-2, with 9 bases identical to TRBD1. The CDR3 covers 16 residues. Germline CDR1 is LNHDA and CDR2 is SQIVND (reference sequence). Germline trimming cut 2 bases from V and 2 bases from J; bases unmatched to any gene: 6. The CDR3 loop is CASSILGQGENYGYTF. DNA of the CDR3: TGTGCCAGTAGTATATTGGGACAGGGTGAAAACTATGGCTACACCTTC.

This CDR3 is CASSLAMGQGYNEQFF. CDR3 nucleotide sequence: TGTGCCAGCAGCTTGGCAATGGGACAGGGGTACAATGAGCAGTTCTTC. The chain has TRBV11-3 and TRBJ2-1, with 10 positions matching TRBD1. Germline assignment: CDR1 SGHNT and CDR2 YENEEA. V shed 3 bases, J shed 4 bases, and the junction held 6 bases outside the gene matches. This CDR3 has 16 residues.

This chain connects TRBV29-1 to TRBJ1-5, with D possibly TRBD1 on 6 matching bases. The length of the CDR3 is 14 residues. Trimming removed 4 bases at V and 6 bases at J, with 16 bases between. Germline assignment: CDR1 SQVTM and CDR2 ANQGSEA. CDR3: CSVVEGGPSQPQHF. In DNA, the CDR3 is TGCAGCGTTGTAGAGGGGGGGCCTAGTCAGCCCCAGCATTTT.

J is TRBJ2-5 and V is TRBV4-3, with 9 bases aligning to TRBD1. The V and J ends lost 1 base and 4 bases, in that order; junction bases with no gene match: 4. Germline CDR1 is LGHNA and CDR2 is YSLEER. This CDR3 contains 15 residues. The CDR3 sequence: CASSQAQGAGETQYF. CDR3 bases: TGCGCCAGCAGCCAAGCACAGGGGGCTGGAGAGACCCAGTACTTC.

This chain joins TRBV27 and TRBJ1-2; 7 bases are a match to TRBD1. CDR3 length equals 16 residues. The germline V gene encodes CDR1 MNHEY and CDR2 SMNVEV (reference sequence). The trim removed 6 bases at V and 5 bases at J, leaving 15 bases unmatched. The DNA of the CDR3 is TGTGCCAGCAGGCGGGACAGTGGGATATCACGGTATGGCTACACCTTC. It specifies CASRRDSGISRYGYTF.

The chain carries TRBV5-1 and TRBJ2-3; TRBD2 is a possible D gene (5 bases). The CDR3 spans 16 residues. The germline gives CDR1 SGHRS, CDR2 YFSETQ. V was cut by 4 bases and J by 1 base, with 16 bases left in between. CDR3 DNA: TGCGCCAGCAGCCCAGAGGGAGATGAGGGCACAGATACGCAGTATTTT. It specifies CASSPEGDEGTDTQYF.

This clone was counted a few times. The chain combines TRBV11-2 with TRBJ1-2; the D gene is possibly TRBD1 (5 bases). V was shortened by 5 bases and J by 6 bases, with 10 bases between the two germline ends. The CDR3 totals 12 residues. The V gene's germline CDR1 is SGHAT and CDR2 FQNNGV. CDR3 in amino acids: CASSEQVDGYTF. CDR3 bases: TGTGCCAGCAGCGAACAGGTGGATGGCTACACCTTC. Complete variable domain (other parts from reference TRBV11-2 and TRBJ1-2): EAGVAQSPRYKIIEKRQSVAFWCNPISGHATLYWYQQILGQGPKLLIQFQNNGVVDDSQLPKDRFSAERLKGVDSTLKIQPAKLEDSAVYLCASSEQVDGYTFGSGTRLTVV.

The chain recombines TRBV2 with TRBJ1-1; no clear D. This CDR3 region has 14 residues. Germline values: CDR1 SNHLY, CDR2 FYNNEI. V gave up 2 bases and J gave up 0 bases, with 7 bases separating them. The CDR3 loop is CASSELRVNTEAFF. The CDR3 DNA is TGTGCCAGCAGTGAATTGAGGGTGAACACTGAAGCTTTCTTT.

In nucleotides, the CDR3 is TGTGCCAGCAGCGGGGGACAGCACCTCTATGGCTACACCTTC. Translated, it gives CASSGGQHLYGYTF. The chain carries TRBV9 and TRBJ1-2, with 7 bases aligning to TRBD1. This CDR3 spans 14 amino acids. Germline assignment: CDR1 SGDLS and CDR2 YYNGEE. Trimming removed 3 bases from V and 4 bases from J; junction bases left unmatched: 6.

This sequence joins TRBV28 and TRBJ2-1; 10 bases align to TRBD1. The CDR3 extends over 15 amino acids. The trim removed 6 bases at V and 9 bases at J, leaving 11 bases unmatched. CDR1 and CDR2 (germline): MDHEN, SYDVKM. The CDR3 reads CASRSVRDRGIEQFF. For the CDR3, the DNA is TGTGCCAGCAGGTCCGTCCGGGACAGGGGAATTGAGCAGTTCTTC.